This entry concerns a single T cell receptor (beta chain). The data originate from a study of blood T cell repertoires in COVID-19. About the research overall: Some COVID-19 samples were acute and others convalescent; all came from the United States, Italy and Spain. In each case, the material was cDNA or gDNA derived from T cells, B-cell-depleted T cells, or PBMCs.

Authors' analysis steps: Amplified reference gene primers provided the basis for estimating nucleated cell counts. This table comes from immunoSEQ multiplex PCR, and its TCRdb copy is limited to in-frame clones, with some not included. The V and J calls and clone size come from that table; D and trimming were worked out from the DNA. The sample yields more than 90,000 clones, roughly nine tenths seen once. This CDR3 is 16 amino acids long. CDR1 is SGHDN and CDR2 is FVKESK in the germline V gene. V lost 4 bases, J lost 6 bases, and 22 bases lay in between. This receptor was obtained from a man between 70 and 80 years old who had recovered from COVID-19. The chain uses TRBV14 and TRBJ2-7; tentative D call: TRBD1 (6 bases). The source material was peripheral blood. The DNA of the CDR3 is TGTGCCAGCAGCCTCAGGGGCCGTGGGATGCGCGTCGAGCAGTACTTC. Translated, it gives CASSLRGRGMRVEQYF.